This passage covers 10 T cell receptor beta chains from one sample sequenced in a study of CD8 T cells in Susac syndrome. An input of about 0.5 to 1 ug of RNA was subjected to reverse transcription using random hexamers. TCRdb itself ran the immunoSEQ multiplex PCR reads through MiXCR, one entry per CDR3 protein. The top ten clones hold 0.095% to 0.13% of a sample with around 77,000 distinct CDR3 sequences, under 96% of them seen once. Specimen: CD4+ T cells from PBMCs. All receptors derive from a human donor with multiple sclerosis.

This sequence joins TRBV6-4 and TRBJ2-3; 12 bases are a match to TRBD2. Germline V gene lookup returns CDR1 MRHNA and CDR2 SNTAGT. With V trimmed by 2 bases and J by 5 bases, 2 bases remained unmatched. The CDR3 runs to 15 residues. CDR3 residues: CASSDTLAGGDTQYF. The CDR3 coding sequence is TGTGCCAGCAGTGACACACTAGCGGGGGGAGATACGCAGTATTTT.

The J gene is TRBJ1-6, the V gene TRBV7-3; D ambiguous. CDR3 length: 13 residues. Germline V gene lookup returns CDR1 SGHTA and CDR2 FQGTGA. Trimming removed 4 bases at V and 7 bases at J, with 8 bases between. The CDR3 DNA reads TGTGCCAGCAGCTACGATTACAATTCACCCCTCCACTTT. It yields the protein CASSYDYNSPLHF.

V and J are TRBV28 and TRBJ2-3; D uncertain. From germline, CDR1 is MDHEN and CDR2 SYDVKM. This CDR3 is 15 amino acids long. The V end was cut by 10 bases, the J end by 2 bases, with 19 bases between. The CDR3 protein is CATNTPGRPTDTQYF. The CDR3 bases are TGTGCCACCAATACACCTGGACGACCCACAGATACGCAGTATTTT.

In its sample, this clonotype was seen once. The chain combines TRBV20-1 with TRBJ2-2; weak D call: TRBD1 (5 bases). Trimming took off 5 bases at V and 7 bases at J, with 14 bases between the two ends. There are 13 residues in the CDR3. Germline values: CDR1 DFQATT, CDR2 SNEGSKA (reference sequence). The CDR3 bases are TGCAGTGCTGAAGGGCGGACATTCGGGGAGCTGTTTTTT. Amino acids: CSAEGRTFGELFF.

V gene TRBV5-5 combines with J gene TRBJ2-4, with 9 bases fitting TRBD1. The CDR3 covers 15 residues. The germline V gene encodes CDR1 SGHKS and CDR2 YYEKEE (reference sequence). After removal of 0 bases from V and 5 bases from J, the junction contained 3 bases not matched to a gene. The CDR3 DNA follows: TGTGCCAGCAGCTTGGTGGGACAGGGTCAAAACATTCAGTACTTC. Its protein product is CASSLVGQGQNIQYF.

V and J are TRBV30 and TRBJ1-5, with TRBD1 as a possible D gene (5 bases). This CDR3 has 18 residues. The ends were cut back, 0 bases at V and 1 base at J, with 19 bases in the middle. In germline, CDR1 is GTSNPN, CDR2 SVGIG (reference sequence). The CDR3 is CAWSVRFGFGASNQPQHF. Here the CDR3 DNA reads TGTGCCTGGAGTGTACGGTTCGGGTTTGGGGCGAGCAATCAGCCCCAGCATTTT. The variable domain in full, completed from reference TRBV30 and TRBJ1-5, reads SQTIHQWPATLVQPVGSPLSLECTVEGTSNPNLYWYRQAAGRGLQLLFYSVGIGQISSEVPQNLSASRPQDRQFILSSKKLLLSDSGFYLCAWSVRFGFGASNQPQHFGDGTRLSIL.

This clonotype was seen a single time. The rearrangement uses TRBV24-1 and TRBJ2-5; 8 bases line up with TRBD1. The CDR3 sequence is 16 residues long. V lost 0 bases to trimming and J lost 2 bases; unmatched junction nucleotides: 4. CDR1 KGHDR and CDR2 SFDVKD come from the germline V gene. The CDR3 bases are TGTGCCACCAGTGATTTGACGACAGGGGCGCAAGAGACCCAGTACTTC. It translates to CATSDLTTGAQETQYF.

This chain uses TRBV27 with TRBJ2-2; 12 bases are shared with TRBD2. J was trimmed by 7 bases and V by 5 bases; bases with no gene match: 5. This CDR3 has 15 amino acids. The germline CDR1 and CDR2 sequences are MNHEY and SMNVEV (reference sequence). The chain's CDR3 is CASSTSGGLIGELFF. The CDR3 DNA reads TGTGCCAGCAGTACTAGCGGGGGGCTTATCGGGGAGCTGTTTTTT.

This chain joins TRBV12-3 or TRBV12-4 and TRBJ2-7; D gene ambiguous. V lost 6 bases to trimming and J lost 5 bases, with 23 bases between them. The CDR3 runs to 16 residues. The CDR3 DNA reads TGTGCCAGCAGCCCCCAGACCTGGTTTAAGGTCCACGAGCAGTACTTC. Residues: CASSPQTWFKVHEQYF.

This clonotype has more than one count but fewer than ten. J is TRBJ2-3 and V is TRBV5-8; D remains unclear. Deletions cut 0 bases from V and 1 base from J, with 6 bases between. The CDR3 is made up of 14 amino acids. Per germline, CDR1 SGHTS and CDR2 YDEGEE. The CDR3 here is CASSLGLRTDTQYF. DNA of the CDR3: TGTGCCAGCAGCTTGGGGCTCCGCACAGATACGCAGTATTTT.